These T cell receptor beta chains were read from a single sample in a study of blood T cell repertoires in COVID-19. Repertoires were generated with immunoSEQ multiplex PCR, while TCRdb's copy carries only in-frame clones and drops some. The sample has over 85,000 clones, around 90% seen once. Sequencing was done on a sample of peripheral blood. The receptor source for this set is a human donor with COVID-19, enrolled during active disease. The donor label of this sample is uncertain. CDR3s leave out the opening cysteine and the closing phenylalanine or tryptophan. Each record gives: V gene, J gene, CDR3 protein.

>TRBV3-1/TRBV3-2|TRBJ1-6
ASSQDQDSPLH
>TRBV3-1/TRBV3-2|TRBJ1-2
ASGRGNYGYT
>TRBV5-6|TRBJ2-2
ASSLAPGSPGELF
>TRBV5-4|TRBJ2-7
ASSTEGYEQY
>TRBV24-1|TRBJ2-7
ATSDRDEQY
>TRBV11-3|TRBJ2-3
ASSPGRARVGTDTQY
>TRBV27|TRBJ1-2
ASSLSARTGGHGYT
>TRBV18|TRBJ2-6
ASSAEAGANVLT
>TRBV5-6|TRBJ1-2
ASSFTGQHYGYT
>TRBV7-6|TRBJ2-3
ASSVDRGDTQY
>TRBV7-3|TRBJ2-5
ASSPIVGGAETQY
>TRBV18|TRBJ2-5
ASSPRQGETQY
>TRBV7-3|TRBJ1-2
ASRKARQAPNYGYT
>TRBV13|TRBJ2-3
ASSSEGQAYTDTQY
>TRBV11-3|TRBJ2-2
ASRPTGNTGELF
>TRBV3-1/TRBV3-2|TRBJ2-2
ASSHSGELF
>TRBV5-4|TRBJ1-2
ASSLAGTSPSYGYT
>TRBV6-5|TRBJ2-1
ASSSRLAGAYNEQF
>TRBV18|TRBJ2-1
ASSTRTGPGNEQF
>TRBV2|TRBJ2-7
ASESRASEQY
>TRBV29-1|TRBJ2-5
SVEPEQGGWETQY
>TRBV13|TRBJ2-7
ASSLYRDRGHEQY
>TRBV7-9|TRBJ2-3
ASSINQGLGDTQY